The T cell receptor beta chain under discussion was sequenced for a study of T cell repertoires in aging, cancer and after chemotherapy. Notes on the study in general: In each cancer cohort, median generation probability increased across chemotherapy, suggesting thymic output rebounded.

Peripheral blood genomic DNA, not sorted cells or RNA, was the template. Rearranged V-D-J TRB sequences were amplified with a mixed TRB-A/B primer pool. From the multiplex PCR reads, TCRdb called clonotypes with MiXCR, one entry per CDR3 protein. The repertoire has 5,000 to 8,000 distinct CDR3 sequences, 25% to 30% of them found once; the top ten carry around 3.9%. This clonotype is medium-sized. Its antigen is unidentified. Sequenced material: blood. The sequence was collected from a human donor in good health.

CDR3 coding DNA: TGTGCCAGTAACAGGGCGGCCACTGAAGCTTTCTTT. This translates into CASNRAATEAFF. The chain employs TRBV19 and TRBJ1-1; perhaps TRBD1 as D (6 bases). The CDR3 extends over 12 amino acids. Looked up from germline, CDR1 is LNHDA and CDR2 is SQIVND (reference sequence). The ends were cut back, 7 bases at V and 4 bases at J, with 10 bases in the middle.